This T cell receptor (beta chain) stems from a study of prognosis after radiotherapy for stage I lung cancer. Trimming removed 1 base from V and 5 bases from J; junction bases left unmatched: 5. CDR1 is LGHNA and CDR2 is YSLEER in the germline V gene. The CDR3 has 15 amino acids. Study findings and constraints: Post-therapy Shannon entropy was lower in patients developing distant metastases following stereotactic body radiation therapy.

This clonotype was observed a handful of times. Its antigen is not identified. This may stem from a read error, because a much larger clone lies one nucleotide away. Using two-round multiplex PCR, the authors amplified TCR beta CDR3 from genomic DNA. Every TRBV and TRBJ gene had its own specific primer in first-round PCR. TCRdb re-analysed the multiplex PCR reads in MiXCR, keeping a single row per CDR3 protein. The profile shows roughly 12,000 distinct CDR3 sequences, roughly 43% of them singletons. The source material was PBMCs, sampled before or after stereotactic body radiation therapy (not recorded which). The rearrangement links TRBV4-3 to TRBJ1-1; 9 positions match TRBD1. The TCR comes from a donor of 50 years or more with non-small cell lung cancer. The CDR3 loop reads CASSQGVTGGTEAFF. The CDR3 DNA is TGCGCCAGCAGCCAAGGAGTGACAGGGGGGACTGAAGCTTTCTTT.